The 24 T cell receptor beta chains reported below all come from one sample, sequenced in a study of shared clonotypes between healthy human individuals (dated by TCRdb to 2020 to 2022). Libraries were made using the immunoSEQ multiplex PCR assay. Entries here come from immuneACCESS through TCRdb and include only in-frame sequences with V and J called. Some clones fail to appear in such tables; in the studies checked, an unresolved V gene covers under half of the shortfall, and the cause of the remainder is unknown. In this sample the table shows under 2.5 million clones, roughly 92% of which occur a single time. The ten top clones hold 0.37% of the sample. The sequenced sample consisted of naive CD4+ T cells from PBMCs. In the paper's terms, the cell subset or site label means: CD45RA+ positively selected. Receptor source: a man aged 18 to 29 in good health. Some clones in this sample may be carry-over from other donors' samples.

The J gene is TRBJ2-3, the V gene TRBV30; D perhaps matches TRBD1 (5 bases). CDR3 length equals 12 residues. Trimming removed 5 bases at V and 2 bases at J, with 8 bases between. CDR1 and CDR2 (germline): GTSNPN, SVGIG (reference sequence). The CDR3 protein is CAWGRDTDTQYF. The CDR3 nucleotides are TGTGCCTGGGGCAGGGACACAGATACGCAGTATTTT.

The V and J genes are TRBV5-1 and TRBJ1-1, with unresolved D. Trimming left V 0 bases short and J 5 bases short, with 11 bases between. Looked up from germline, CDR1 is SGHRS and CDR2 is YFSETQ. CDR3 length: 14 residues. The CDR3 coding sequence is TGCGCCAGCAGCTTGGACATTTTGGGGACTGAAGCTTTCTTT. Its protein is CASSLDILGTEAFF.

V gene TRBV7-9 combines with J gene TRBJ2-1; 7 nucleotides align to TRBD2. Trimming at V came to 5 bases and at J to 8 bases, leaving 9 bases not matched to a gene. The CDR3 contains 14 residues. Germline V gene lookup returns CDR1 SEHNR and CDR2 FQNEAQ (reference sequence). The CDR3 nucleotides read TGTGCCAGCAGCCCCCTTAGCGGGCCCGATGAGCAGTTCTTC. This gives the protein CASSPLSGPDEQFF. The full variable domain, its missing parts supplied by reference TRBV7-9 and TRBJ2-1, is DTGVSQNPRHKITKRGQNVTFRCDPISEHNRLYWYRQTLGQGPEFLTYFQNEAQLEKSRLLSDRFSAERPKGSFSTLEIQRTEQGDSAMYLCASSPLSGPDEQFFGPGTRLTVL.

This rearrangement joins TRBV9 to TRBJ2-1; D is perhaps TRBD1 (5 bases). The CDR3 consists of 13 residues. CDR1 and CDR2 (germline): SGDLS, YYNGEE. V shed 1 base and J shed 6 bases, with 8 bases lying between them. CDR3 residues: CASSVSRANEQFF. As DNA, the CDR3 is TGTGCCAGCAGCGTATCCAGGGCCAATGAGCAGTTCTTC. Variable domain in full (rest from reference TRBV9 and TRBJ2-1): DSGVTQTPKHLITATGQRVTLRCSPRSGDLSVYWYQQSLDQGLQFLIQYYNGEERAKGNILERFSAQQFPDLHSELNLSSLELGDSALYFCASSVSRANEQFFGPGTRLTVL.

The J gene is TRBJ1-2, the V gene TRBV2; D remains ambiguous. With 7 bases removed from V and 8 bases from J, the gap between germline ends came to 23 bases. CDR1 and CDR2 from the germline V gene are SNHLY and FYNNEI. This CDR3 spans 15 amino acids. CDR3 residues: CASTWALNPGRGYTF. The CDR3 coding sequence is TGTGCCAGCACCTGGGCCCTCAACCCCGGGAGAGGCTACACCTTC.

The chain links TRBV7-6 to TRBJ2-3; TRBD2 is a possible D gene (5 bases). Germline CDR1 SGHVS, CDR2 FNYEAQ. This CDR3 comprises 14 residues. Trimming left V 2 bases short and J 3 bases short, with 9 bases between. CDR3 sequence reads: CASSLQTNTDTQYF. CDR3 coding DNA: TGTGCCAGCAGCTTACAGACTAATACAGATACGCAGTATTTT.

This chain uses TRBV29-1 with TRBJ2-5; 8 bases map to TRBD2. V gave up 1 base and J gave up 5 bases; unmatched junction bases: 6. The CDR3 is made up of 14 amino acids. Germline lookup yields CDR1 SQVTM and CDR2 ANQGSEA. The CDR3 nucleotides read TGCAGCGTTGAAGTGGGAGCGGGAGAGGAGACCCAGTACTTC. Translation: CSVEVGAGEETQYF.

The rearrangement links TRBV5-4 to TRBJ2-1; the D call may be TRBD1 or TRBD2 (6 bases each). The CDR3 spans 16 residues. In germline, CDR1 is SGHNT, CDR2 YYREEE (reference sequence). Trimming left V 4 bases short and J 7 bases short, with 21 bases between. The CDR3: CASSPEGGRSRNEQFF. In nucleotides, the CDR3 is TGTGCCAGCAGCCCGGAAGGGGGGCGCTCAAGGAATGAGCAGTTCTTC.

CDR3 loop: CASSPRNYGYTF. DNA for the CDR3: TGTGCCAGCAGTCCCCGGAACTATGGCTACACCTTC. The rearrangement links TRBV6-5 to TRBJ1-2; no clear D gene. Germline V CDR1 and CDR2: MNHEY, SVGAGI. This CDR3 is 12 amino acids long. V was pared by 5 bases and J by 2 bases, with 6 bases between.

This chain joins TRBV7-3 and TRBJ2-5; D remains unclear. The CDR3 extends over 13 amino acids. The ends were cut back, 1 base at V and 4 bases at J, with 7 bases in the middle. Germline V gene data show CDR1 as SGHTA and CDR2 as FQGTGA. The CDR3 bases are TGTGCCAGCAGCTTAAGGGTGGGAGAGACCCAGTACTTC. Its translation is CASSLRVGETQYF.

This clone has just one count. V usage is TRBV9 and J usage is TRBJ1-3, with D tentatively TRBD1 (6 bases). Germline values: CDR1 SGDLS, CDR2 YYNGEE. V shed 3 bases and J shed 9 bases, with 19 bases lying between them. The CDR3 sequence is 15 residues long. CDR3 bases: TGTGCCAGCAGCGAGGGGACAATTCCTGACGGCACCATATATTTT. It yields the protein CASSEGTIPDGTIYF.

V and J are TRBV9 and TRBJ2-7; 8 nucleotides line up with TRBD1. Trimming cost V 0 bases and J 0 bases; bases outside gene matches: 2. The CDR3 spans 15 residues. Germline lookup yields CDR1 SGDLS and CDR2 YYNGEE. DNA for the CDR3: TGTGCCAGCAGCGTAGGGGACAGGACCTCCTACGAGCAGTACTTC. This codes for CASSVGDRTSYEQYF.

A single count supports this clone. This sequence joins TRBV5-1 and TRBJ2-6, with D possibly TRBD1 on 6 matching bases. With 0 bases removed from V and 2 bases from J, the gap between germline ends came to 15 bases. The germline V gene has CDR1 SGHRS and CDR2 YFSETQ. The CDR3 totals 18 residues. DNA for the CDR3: TGCGCCAGCAGCTTGGCTGGGGTACAGGGTGCTGGGGCCAACGTCCTGACTTTC. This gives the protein CASSLAGVQGAGANVLTF.

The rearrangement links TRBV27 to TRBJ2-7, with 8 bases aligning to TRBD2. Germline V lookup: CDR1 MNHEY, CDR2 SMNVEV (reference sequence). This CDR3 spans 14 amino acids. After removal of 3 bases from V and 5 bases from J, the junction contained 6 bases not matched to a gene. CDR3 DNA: TGTGCCAGCAGTTTCGCGGGAGGTTCCCACGAGCAGTACTTC. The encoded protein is CASSFAGGSHEQYF.

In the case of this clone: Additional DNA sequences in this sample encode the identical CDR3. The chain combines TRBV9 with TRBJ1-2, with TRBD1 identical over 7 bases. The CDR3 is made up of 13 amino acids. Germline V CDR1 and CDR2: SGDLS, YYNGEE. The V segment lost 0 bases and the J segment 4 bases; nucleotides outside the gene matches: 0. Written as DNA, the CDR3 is TGTGCCAGCAGCGTAGGGGACAGCTATGGCTACACCTTC. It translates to CASSVGDSYGYTF.

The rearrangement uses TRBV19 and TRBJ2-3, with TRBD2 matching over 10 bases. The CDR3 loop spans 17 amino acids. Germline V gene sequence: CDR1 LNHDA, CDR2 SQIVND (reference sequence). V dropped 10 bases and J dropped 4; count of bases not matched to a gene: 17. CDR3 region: CATQWLAGVRLADTQYF. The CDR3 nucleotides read TGTGCCACCCAGTGGCTAGCGGGAGTGAGGCTCGCAGATACGCAGTATTTT.

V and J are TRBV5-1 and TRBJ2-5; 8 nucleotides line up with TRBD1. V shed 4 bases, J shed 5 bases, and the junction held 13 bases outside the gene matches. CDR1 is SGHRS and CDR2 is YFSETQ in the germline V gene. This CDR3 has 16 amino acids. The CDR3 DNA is TGCGCCAGCAGCCGTGGGGTGGCAGGGGGCTTGGAGACCCAGTACTTC. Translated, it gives CASSRGVAGGLETQYF.

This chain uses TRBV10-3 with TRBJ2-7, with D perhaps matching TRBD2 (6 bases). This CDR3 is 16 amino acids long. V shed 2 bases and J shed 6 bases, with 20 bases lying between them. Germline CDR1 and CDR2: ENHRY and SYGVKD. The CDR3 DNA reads TGTGCCATCAGTGAGCCCCGTTCCGGGAGCACAGGCGAGCAGTACTTC. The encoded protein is CAISEPRSGSTGEQYF.

CDR3 coding DNA: TGTGCCAGCAGACTGGGACTTCGTTCCTACAATGAGCAGTTCTTC. Translation: CASRLGLRSYNEQFF. J is TRBJ2-1 and V is TRBV27; maybe TRBD2 (6 bases). Between the trimmed V and J ends, which lost 6 bases and 1 base, there was a span of 13 bases. This CDR3 region has 15 residues. The germline V gene has CDR1 MNHEY and CDR2 SMNVEV (reference sequence).

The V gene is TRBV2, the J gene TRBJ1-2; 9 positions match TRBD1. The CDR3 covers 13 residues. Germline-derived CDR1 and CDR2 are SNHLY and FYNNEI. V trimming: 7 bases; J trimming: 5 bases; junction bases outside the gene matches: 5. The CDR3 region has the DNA TGTGCCAGCATCGGGACAGGGCGGTATGGCTACACCTTC. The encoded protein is CASIGTGRYGYTF.

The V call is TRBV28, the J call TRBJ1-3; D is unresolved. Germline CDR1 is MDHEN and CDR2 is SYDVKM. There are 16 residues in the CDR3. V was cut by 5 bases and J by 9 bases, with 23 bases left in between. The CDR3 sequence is CASSPSTQTRRGTIYF. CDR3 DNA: TGTGCCAGCAGTCCTTCAACCCAGACCCGTAGAGGCACCATATATTTT.

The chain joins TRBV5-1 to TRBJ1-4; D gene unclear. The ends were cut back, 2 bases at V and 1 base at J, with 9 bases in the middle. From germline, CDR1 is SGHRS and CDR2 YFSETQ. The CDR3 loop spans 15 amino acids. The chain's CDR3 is CASSLIDGTNEKLFF. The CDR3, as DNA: TGCGCCAGCAGCTTAATTGACGGAACTAATGAAAAACTGTTTTTT.

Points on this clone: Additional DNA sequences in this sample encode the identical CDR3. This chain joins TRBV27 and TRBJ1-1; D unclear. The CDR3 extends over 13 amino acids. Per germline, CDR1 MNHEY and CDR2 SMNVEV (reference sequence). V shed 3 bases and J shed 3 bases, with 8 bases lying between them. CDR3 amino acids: CASSLGRDTEAFF. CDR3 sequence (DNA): TGTGCCAGCAGTTTGGGCCGGGACACTGAAGCTTTCTTT.

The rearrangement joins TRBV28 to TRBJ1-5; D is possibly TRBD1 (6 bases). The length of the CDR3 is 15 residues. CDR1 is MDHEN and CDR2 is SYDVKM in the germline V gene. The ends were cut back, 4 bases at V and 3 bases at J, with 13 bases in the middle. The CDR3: CASSSLGGPNQPQHF. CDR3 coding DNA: TGTGCCAGCAGTTCCTTAGGGGGGCCCAATCAGCCCCAGCATTTT.